Following are 8 T cell receptor beta chains from one sample sequenced in a study of blood T cells in healthy people across ages (dated by TCRdb to about 2015). Library construction relied on 5' RACE. TCRdb names Illumina HiSeq 2500 as the instrument used. A second roughly 6 to 12 cycle PCR used a sample-barcoded 5' primer and a J-beta primer mix. Using fastp trimming at Q25 and MiXCR clonotype assembly, TCRdb reanalyzed the public sequencing data and kept in-frame beta chains. Entries that share a CDR3 protein sequence are merged under the most common genes and DNA. The sample data list over 500,000 distinct CDR3 sequences, and about 29% of these were observed just once. Of the sample, approximately 4% is held by the ten largest clones. This same sample was also taken into another study, of T cells of mothers and their children.

Source material: blood. The receptors stem from a boy between 2 and 10 years old in good health.

This clonotype has a handful of counts. The chain has TRBV4-1 and TRBJ2-2; 9 bases align to TRBD2. CDR3 length: 15 amino acids. The J segment lost 6 bases and the V segment lost 4 bases, leaving 6 bases of the junction unmatched. The germline gives CDR1 MGHRA, CDR2 YSYEKL. The CDR3 is CASSPSGELPGELFF. The CDR3, as DNA: TGCGCCAGCAGCCCTAGCGGGGAGTTGCCCGGGGAGCTGTTTTTT.

In this sample, this clonotype turned up many times. This chain connects TRBV7-8 to TRBJ1-2; 8 bases fit TRBD1. The V gene's germline CDR1 is SGHVS and CDR2 FQNEAQ. The CDR3 covers 15 residues. Trimming removed 3 bases from V and 3 bases from J; junction bases left unmatched: 6. CDR3 in DNA: TGTGCCAGCAGCTTGACAGGGGACTATCACTATGGCTACACCTTC. It codes for CASSLTGDYHYGYTF.

In DNA, the CDR3 is TGTGCCAGCAGTGAAACGGGCGGATCTGGAAACACCATATATTTT. It translates to CASSETGGSGNTIYF. The V call is TRBV25-1, the J call TRBJ1-3, with D uncertain. The CDR3 has 15 amino acids. Germline CDR1 MGHDK, CDR2 SYGVNS. The ends were cut back, 2 bases at V and 1 base at J, with 9 bases in the middle.

This clonotype was counted only a few times. The chain combines TRBV7-2 with TRBJ2-1; D unclear. The V end lost 0 bases, the J end lost 8 bases, and 5 bases lay between the germline ends. CDR3 length: 12 residues. In germline, CDR1 is SGHTA, CDR2 FQGNSA. CDR3 sequence (DNA): TGTGCCAGCAGCTTAGCCGTCCATGAGCAGTTCTTC. This sequence encodes CASSLAVHEQFF.

This clonotype has only a few counts. The gene calls are TRBV12-3 or TRBV12-4 and TRBJ1-5; TRBD1 is a possible D gene (5 bases). The CDR3 is 15 amino acids. The V end lost 3 bases, the J end lost 6 bases, and 15 bases lay between the germline ends. DNA for the CDR3: TGTGCCAGCAGTTTGGGTGGGGGTACCGGTCAGCCCCAGCATTTT. This sequence encodes CASSLGGGTGQPQHF.

J is TRBJ1-6 and V is TRBV25-1; D may be TRBD1 (5 bases). CDR3 size: 15 residues. The V gene's germline CDR1 is MGHDK and CDR2 SYGVNS. Trimming pared 7 bases from V and 4 bases from J, leaving 14 bases between. CDR3 in DNA: TGTGCCAGCACCGTATCCGGGGCTTATAATTCACCCCTCCACTTT. Encoded protein: CASTVSGAYNSPLHF.

This clonotype has just a few counts. The J gene is TRBJ1-5, the V gene TRBV12-3 or TRBV12-4; no clear D. This CDR3 region has 15 residues. V was clipped by 1 base and J by 2 bases, with 9 bases between them. The CDR3 region is CASSLVLWGNQPQHF. The DNA for the CDR3 is TGTGCCAGCAGTTTAGTTTTGTGGGGCAATCAGCCCCAGCATTTT.

This chain joins TRBV7-3 and TRBJ2-7; D is perhaps TRBD1 (6 bases). Trimming left V 4 bases short and J 6 bases short, with 13 bases between. CDR1 SGHTA and CDR2 FQGTGA come from the germline V gene. The CDR3 consists of 13 residues. The CDR3 nucleotides read TGTGCCAGCAGCTACAGGGCTCTCTCCGAGCAGTACTTC. The encoded protein is CASSYRALSEQYF.